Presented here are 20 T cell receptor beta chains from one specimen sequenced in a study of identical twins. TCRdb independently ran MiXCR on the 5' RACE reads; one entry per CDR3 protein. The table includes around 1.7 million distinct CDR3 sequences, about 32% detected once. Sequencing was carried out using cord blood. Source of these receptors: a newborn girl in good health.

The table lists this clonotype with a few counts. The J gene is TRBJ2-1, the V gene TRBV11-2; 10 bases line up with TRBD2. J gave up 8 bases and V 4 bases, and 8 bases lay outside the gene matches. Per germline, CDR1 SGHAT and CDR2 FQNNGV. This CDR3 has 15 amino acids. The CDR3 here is CASSSLAGKRDEQFF. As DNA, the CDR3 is TGTGCCAGCAGCTCACTAGCGGGGAAAAGGGATGAGCAGTTCTTC.

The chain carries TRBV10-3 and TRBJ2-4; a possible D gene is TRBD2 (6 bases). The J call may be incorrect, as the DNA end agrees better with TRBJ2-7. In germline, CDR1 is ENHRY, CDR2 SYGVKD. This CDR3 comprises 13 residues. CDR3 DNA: TGTGCCATCAGTCCGACTAGCTCCTACGAGCAGTACTTC. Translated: CAISPTSSYEQYF.

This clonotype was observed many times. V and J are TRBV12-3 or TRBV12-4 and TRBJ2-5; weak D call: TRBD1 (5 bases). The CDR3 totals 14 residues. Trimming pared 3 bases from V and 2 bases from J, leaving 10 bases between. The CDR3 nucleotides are TGTGCCAGCAGTTTTAGCCAGGGACAAGAGACCCAGTACTTC. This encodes CASSFSQGQETQYF.

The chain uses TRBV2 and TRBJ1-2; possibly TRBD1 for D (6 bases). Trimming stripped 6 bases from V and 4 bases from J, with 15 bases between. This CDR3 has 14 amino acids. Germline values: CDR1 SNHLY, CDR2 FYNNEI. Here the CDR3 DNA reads TGTGCCAGCAGCCGATCAGGGGACCTCTATGGCTACACCTTC. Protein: CASSRSGDLYGYTF. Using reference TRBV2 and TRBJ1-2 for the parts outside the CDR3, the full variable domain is EPEVTQTPSHQVTQMGQEVILRCVPISNHLYFYWYRQILGQKVEFLVSFYNNEISEKSEIFDDQFSVERPDGSNFTLKIRSTKLEDSAMYFCASSRSGDLYGYTFGSGTRLTVV.

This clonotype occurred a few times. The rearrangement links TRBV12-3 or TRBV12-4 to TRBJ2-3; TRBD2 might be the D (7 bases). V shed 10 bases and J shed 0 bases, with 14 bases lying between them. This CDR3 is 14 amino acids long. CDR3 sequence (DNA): TGTGCCATCGAGGGGGGGCGAAGCACAGATACGCAGTATTTT. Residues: CAIEGGRSTDTQYF.

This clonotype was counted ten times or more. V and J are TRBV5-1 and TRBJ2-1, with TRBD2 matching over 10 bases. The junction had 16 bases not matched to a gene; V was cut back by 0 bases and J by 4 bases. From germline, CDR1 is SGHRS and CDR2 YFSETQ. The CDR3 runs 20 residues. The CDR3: CASSLANALIAGGLYNEQFF. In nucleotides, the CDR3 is TGCGCCAGCAGCTTGGCCAACGCCTTAATAGCGGGGGGCCTTTACAATGAGCAGTTCTTC.

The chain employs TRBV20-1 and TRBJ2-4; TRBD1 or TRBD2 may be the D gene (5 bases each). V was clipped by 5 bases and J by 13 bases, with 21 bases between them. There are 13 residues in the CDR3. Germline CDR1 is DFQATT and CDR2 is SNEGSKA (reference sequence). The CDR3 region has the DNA TGCAGTGCTGGGGGTATATCCTCCTACGGGCAGTACTTC. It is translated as CSAGGISSYGQYF.

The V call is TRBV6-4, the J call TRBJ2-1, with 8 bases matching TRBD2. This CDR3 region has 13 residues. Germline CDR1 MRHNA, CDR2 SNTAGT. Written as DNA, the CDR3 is TGTGCGACCAAGCGGGAGTCGGTCAATGAGCAGTTCTTC. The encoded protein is CATKRESVNEQFF.

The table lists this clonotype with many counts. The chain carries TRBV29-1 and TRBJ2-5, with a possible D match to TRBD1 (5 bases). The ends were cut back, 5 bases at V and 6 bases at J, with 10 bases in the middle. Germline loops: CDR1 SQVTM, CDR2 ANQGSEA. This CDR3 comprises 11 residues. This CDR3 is CSVWAGQTQYF. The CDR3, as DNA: TGCAGCGTTTGGGCAGGGCAGACCCAGTACTTC.

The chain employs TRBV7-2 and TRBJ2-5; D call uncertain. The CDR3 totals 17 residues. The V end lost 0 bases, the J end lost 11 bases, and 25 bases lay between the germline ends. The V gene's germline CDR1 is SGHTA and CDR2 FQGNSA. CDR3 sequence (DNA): TGTGCCAGCAGCTTAGCCCCCGGTAGAAGGTTCTACAATGAGCAGTACTTC. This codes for CASSLAPGRRFYNEQYF.

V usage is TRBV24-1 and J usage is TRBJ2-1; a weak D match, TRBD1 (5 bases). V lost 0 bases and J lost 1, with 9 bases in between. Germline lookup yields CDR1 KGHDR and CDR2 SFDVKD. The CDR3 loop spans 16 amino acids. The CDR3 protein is CATSDLPTESYNEQFF. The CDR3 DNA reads TGTGCCACCAGTGATTTGCCGACAGAATCCTACAATGAGCAGTTCTTC.

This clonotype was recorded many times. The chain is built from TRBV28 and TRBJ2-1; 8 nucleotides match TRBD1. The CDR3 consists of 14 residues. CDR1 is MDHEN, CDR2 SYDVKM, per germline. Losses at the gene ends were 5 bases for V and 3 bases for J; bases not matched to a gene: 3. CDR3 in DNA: TGTGCCAGCAGTGCGGGACAGGACTACAATGAGCAGTTCTTC. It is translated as CASSAGQDYNEQFF.

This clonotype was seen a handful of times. CDR3 DNA sequence: TGTGCCAGCAATGGGGACTTCCAGGGGCAGTACTTC. Its translation: CASNGDFQGQYF. The chain couples TRBV6-1 to TRBJ2-7, with a tentative D call TRBD2 (6 bases). Deletions cut 7 bases from V and 9 bases from J, with 16 bases between. The CDR3 is 12 residues long. Looked up from germline, CDR1 is MNHNS and CDR2 is SASEGT.

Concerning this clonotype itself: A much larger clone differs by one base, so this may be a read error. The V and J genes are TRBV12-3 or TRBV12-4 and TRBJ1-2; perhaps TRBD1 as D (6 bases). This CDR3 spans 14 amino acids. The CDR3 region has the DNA TGTGCCAGCAGTTTCGGGACAACTAACTATGGCTACATCTTC. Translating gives CASSFGTTNYGYIF.

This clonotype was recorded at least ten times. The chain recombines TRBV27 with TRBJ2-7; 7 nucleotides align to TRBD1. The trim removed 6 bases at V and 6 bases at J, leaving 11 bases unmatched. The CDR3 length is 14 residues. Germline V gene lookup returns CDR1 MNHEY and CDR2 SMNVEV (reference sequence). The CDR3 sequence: CASSLRQGTAEQYF. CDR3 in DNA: TGTGCCAGCAGCCTACGACAGGGAACAGCCGAGCAGTACTTC.

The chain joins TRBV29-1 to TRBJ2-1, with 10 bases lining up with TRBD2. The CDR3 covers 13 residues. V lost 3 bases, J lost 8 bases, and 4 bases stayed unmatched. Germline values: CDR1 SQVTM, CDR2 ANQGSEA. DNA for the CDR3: TGCAGCGTTGATTGGACTAGCGGAGATGAGCAGTTCTTC. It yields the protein CSVDWTSGDEQFF.

CDR3 loop: CASSPVGTGGSPFNYGYTF. The CDR3 nucleotides read TGTGCCAGCAGCCCCGTGGGTACAGGGGGCTCCCCCTTTAACTATGGCTACACCTTC. V and J are TRBV28 and TRBJ1-2; TRBD1 agrees at 9 bases. The CDR3 has 19 residues. Trimming at V came to 6 bases and at J to 1 base, leaving 18 bases not matched to a gene. Germline V gene lookup returns CDR1 MDHEN and CDR2 SYDVKM.

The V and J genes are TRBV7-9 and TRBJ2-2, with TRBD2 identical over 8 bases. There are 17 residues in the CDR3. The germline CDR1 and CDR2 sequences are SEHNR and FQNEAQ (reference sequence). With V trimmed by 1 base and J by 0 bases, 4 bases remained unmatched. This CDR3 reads CASSLGGLVANTGELFF. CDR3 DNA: TGTGCCAGCAGCTTAGGGGGACTAGTAGCGAACACCGGGGAGCTGTTTTTT. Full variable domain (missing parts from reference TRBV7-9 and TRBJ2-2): DTGVSQNPRHKITKRGQNVTFRCDPISEHNRLYWYRQTLGQGPEFLTYFQNEAQLEKSRLLSDRFSAERPKGSFSTLEIQRTEQGDSAMYLCASSLGGLVANTGELFFGEGSRLTVL.

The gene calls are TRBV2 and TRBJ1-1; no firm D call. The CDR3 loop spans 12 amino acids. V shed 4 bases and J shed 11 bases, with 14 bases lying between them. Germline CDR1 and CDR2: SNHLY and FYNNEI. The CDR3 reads CASSVVSTVAFF. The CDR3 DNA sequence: TGTGCCAGCAGTGTGGTTTCGACGGTCGCTTTCTTT.

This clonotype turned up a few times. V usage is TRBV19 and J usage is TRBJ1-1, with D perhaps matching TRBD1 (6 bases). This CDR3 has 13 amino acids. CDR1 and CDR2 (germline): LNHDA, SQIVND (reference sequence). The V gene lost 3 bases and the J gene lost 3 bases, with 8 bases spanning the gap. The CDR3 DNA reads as TGTGCCAGTAGTATGAGGGGGGACACTGAAGCTTTCTTT. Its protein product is CASSMRGDTEAFF.